This T cell receptor (beta chain) was sequenced for a study of blood T cell repertoires in COVID-19 (dated by TCRdb to 2019 to 2021). Background for the entire study: The collaborator samples originated in the United States, Italy and Spain and spanned the acute and convalescent phases of COVID-19. The prospective study material was composed of cDNA or gDNA derived from T cells, B-cell-depleted T cells, or PBMCs. The dataset comprised deeply sampled blood TCRbeta repertoires from subjects exposed to, actively infected with, or recovered from COVID-19. The repertoires were released in a freely available public database meant as a resource for research on the immune response to SARS-CoV-2. The samples were drawn from two sources: the first 160 participants of the ongoing ImmuneRACE study, and 1,200 or so subjects contributed by 6 global collaborators. Nearly every sample came with metadata listing a de-identified subject ID, COVID-19 status, age in years and sex. Where available, HLA class I and class II types were taken from metadata supplied by the sample provider and were not determined by assay-based typing.

Compared with germline, V lacks 5 bases and J lacks 4 bases; bases without a gene match: 3. Via the germline V gene (reference sequence), CDR1 is LNHDA and CDR2 SQIVND. Its CDR3 holds 14 amino acids, cysteine through phenylalanine. The read is trimmed to its CDR3 DNA, 42 bases read in frame from base 1. This clone has a handful of counts. Its binding antigen is unknown. Per-base qualities were not stored, and no clone one base away is much larger. Whole blood was collected in K2EDTA tubes by collaborating institutions according to the institutions' own protocols. Collaborator samples were shipped for TCRbeta analysis as frozen whole blood, isolated PBMCs, or DNA extracted from either sample type. The immunoSEQ Assay, a bias-controlled multiplex PCR, was used to amplify TCRbeta CDR3 regions from genomic DNA. From the authors' description of their analysis: Nucleated cell counts per sample were estimated from amplification of reference gene primers within the assay. Sequence reads were collapsed and filtered to measure the absolute abundance of every unique TCRbeta CDR3 rearrangement. For each sample, productive Simpson clonality was calculated as the square root of Simpson's diversity index over productive rearrangements. TCRdb provides this immuneACCESS table in a form limited to in-frame rearrangements. Some clones are lacking; in checked studies, under half of them reflect an unresolved V gene, and why the rest are absent is not known. The V and J calls and the clone size are those of that table, but D and trimming were determined from the DNA. The sample table lists 200,000 or so clones, roughly 80% of them with a count of one. 10% of the sample is in the top ten clones.

General findings and caveats noted by the study authors: How much clinical and demographic metadata was included differed by source and by participant, and the metadata was provided uncurated.

The receptor was derived from a woman of 80 years or more with acute or convalescent COVID-19. Sequencing used peripheral blood. The rearranged segments are TRBV19 and TRBJ2-5; the junction holds 11 bases that match TRBD2. The CDR3 region reads CASSPTSGRETQYF. The nucleotide sequence is TGTGCCAGTAGTCCTACTAGCGGGAGAGAGACCCAGTACTTC.